These 6 T cell receptor beta chains came from one sample sequenced in a study of cytomegalovirus exposure and HLA in healthy donors. In the PCR, 60 Vbeta and 13 Jbeta primers were used. TCRdb keeps only in-frame clones here, not all; method: immunoSEQ multiplex PCR. The table includes more than 100,000 clones, roughly 80% detected once. Sequencing was performed on PBMCs. Receptor source: a man in his sixties in good health and CMV-seropositive.

This chain connects TRBV14 to TRBJ1-4; maybe TRBD1 (6 bases). Trimming left V 4 bases short and J 8 bases short, with 11 bases between. This CDR3 has 13 residues. From germline, CDR1 is SGHDN and CDR2 FVKESK. The CDR3 sequence is CASSRGTTEKLFF. The CDR3 coding sequence is TGTGCCAGCAGCCGTGGGACAACCGAAAAACTGTTTTTT. The entire variable domain, with the rest obtained from reference TRBV14 and TRBJ1-4, is as follows: EAGVTQFPSHSVIEKGQTVTLRCDPISGHDNLYWYRRVMGKEIKFLLHFVKESKQDESGMPNNRFLAERTGGTYSTLKVQPAELEDSGVYFCASSRGTTEKLFFGSGTQLSVL.

The gene calls are TRBV2 and TRBJ1-1; unclear D gene. The V end was cut by 6 bases, the J end by 4 bases, with 15 bases between. Germline CDR1 SNHLY, CDR2 FYNNEI. The CDR3 consists of 14 residues. CDR3 loop: CASSPKGSGTEAFF. The CDR3 DNA reads TGTGCCAGCAGCCCGAAAGGGAGTGGCACTGAAGCTTTCTTT.

The V gene is TRBV30, the J gene TRBJ1-1; D gene ambiguous. This CDR3 has 14 residues. The V and J ends lost 4 bases and 3 bases respectively, with 15 bases between them. Germline CDR1 is GTSNPN and CDR2 is SVGIG (reference sequence). CDR3 residues: CAWNRGGSDTEAFF. The CDR3 nucleotides read TGTGCCTGGAATAGAGGAGGGAGCGACACTGAAGCTTTCTTT.

This clone was picked up a small number of times. The chain couples TRBV28 to TRBJ2-7; 10 bases match TRBD1. The CDR3 sequence is 16 residues long. The V gene end was trimmed by 6 bases and the J gene end by 5 bases; junction bases not matched to a gene: 13. Germline V CDR1 and CDR2: MDHEN, SYDVKM. DNA for the CDR3: TGTGCCAGCAGCCCTGCCCCCGGGACAGGGGTCCACGAGCAGTACTTC. Translation gives CASSPAPGTGVHEQYF.

The chain recombines TRBV27 with TRBJ2-5; possible D gene TRBD2, 5 bases. The CDR3 is 13 residues long. Germline CDR1 is MNHEY and CDR2 is SMNVEV (reference sequence). The germline V and J ends were trimmed by 0 bases and 5 bases, with 7 bases remaining between them. In DNA form, the CDR3 reads TGTGCCAGCAGTTTATCGGAGGTGGAGACCCAGTACTTC. It specifies CASSLSEVETQYF.

The chain has TRBV30 and TRBJ1-5; TRBD1 is a possible D gene (6 bases). CDR1 is GTSNPN and CDR2 is SVGIG in the germline V gene (reference sequence). The CDR3 is made up of 16 amino acids. Trimming took off 1 base at V and 2 bases at J, with 15 bases between the two ends. The CDR3 DNA follows: TGTGCCTGGAGTGGACGAACAGGGCTTCGCAATCAGCCCCAGCATTTT. This encodes CAWSGRTGLRNQPQHF.